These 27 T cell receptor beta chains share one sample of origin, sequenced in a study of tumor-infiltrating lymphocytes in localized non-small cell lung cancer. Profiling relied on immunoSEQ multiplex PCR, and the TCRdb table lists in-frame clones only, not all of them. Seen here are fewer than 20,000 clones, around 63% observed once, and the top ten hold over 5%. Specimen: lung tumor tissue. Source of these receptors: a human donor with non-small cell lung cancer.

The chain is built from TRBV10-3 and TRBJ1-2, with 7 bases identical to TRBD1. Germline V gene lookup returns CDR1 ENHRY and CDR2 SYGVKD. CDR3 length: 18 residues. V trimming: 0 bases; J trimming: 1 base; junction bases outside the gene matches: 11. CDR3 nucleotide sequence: TGTGCCATCAGTGAGTCGGCCGGGTTGGGACAGAGTAACTATGGCTACACCTTC. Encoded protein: CAISESAGLGQSNYGYTF.

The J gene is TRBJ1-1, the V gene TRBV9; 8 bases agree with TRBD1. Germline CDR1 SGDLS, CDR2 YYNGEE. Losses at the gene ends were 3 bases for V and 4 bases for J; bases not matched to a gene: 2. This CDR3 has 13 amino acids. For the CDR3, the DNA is TGTGCCAGCAGCGATACAGGGGGCACTGAAGCTTTCTTT. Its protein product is CASSDTGGTEAFF.

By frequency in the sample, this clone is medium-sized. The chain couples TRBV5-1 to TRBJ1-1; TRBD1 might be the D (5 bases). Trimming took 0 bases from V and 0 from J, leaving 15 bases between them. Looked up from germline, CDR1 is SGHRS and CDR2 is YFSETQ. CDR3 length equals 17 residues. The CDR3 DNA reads TGCGCCAGCAGCTTGGCCGGGGCAGAGTACTTGAACACTGAAGCTTTCTTT. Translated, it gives CASSLAGAEYLNTEAFF.

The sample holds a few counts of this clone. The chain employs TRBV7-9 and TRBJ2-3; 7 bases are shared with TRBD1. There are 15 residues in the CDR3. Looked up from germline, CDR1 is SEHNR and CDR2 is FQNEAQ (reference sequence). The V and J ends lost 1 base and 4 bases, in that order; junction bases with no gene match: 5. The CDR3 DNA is TGTGCCAGCAGCTTAGGCCAGGGGGAGTCAGATACGCAGTATTTT. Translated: CASSLGQGESDTQYF. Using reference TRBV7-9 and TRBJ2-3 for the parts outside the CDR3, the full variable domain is DTGVSQNPRHKITKRGQNVTFRCDPISEHNRLYWYRQTLGQGPEFLTYFQNEAQLEKSRLLSDRFSAERPKGSFSTLEIQRTEQGDSAMYLCASSLGQGESDTQYFGPGTRLTVL.

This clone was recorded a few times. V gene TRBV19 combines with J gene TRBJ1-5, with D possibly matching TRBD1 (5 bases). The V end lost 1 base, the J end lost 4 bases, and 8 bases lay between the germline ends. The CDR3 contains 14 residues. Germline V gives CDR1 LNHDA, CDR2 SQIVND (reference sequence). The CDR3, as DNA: TGTGCCAGTAGTATAGGGACACTAAATCAGCCCCAGCATTTT. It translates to CASSIGTLNQPQHF.

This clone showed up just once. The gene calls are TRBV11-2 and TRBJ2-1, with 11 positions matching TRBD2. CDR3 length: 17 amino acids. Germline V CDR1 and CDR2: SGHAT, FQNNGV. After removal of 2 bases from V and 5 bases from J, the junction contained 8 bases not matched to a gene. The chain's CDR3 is CASSLPAGTSGNNEQFF. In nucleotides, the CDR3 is TGTGCCAGCAGCTTACCTGCCGGGACTAGCGGAAACAATGAGCAGTTCTTC.

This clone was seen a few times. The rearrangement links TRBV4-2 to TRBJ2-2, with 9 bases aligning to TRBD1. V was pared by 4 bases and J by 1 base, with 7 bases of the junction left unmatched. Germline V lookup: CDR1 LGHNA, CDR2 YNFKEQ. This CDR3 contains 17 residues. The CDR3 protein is CASSPWTGAGNTGELFF. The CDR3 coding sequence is TGTGCCAGCAGCCCATGGACAGGGGCCGGGAACACCGGGGAGCTGTTTTTT.

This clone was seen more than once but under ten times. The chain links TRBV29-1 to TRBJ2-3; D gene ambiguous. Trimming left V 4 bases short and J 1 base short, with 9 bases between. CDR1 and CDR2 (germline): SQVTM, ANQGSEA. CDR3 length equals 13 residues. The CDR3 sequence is CSVVLPGTDTQYF. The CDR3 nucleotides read TGCAGCGTTGTTTTACCTGGCACAGATACGCAGTATTTT.

The CDR3 bases are TGTGCCAGCTCACCAGATAGCGGTACCTACGAGCAGTACTTC. It specifies CASSPDSGTYEQYF. The chain joins TRBV18 to TRBJ2-7; tentative D call: TRBD2 (6 bases). CDR1 and CDR2 from the germline V gene are KGHSH and LQKENI. The CDR3 runs to 14 residues. V was pared by 2 bases and J by 2 bases, with 10 bases between.

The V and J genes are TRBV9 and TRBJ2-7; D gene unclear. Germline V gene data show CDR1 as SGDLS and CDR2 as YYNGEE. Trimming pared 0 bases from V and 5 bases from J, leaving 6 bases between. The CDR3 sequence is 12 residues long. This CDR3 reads CASSVEHHEQYF. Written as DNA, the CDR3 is TGTGCCAGCAGCGTAGAACACCACGAGCAGTACTTC.

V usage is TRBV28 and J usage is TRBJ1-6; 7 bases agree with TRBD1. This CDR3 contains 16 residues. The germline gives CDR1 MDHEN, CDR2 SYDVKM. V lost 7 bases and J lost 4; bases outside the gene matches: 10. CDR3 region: CASTEDRSYYNSPLHF. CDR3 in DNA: TGTGCCAGCACCGAGGACAGGAGCTATTATAATTCACCCCTCCACTTT.

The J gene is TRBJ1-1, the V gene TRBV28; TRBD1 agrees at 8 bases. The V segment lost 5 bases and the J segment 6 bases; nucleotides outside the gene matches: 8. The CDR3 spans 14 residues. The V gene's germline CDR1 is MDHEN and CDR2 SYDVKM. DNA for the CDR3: TGTGCCAGCAGTCGGGGACAGGCTCCCGCTGAAGCTTTCTTT. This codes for CASSRGQAPAEAFF.

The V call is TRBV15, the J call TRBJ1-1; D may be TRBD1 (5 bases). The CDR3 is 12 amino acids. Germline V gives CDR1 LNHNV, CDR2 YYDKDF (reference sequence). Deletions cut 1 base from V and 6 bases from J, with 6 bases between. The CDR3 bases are TGTGCCACCAGCAGAGTAGGGGCTGAAGCTTTCTTT. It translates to CATSRVGAEAFF.

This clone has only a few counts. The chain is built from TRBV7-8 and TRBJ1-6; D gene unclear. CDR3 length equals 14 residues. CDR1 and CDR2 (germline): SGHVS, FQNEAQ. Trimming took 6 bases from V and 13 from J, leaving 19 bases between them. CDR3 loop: CASSSRTDMTPLHF. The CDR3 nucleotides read TGTGCCAGCAGTTCAAGGACGGATATGACTCCCCTCCACTTT. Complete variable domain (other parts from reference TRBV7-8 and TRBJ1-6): GAGVSQSPRYKVAKRGQDVALRCDPISGHVSLFWYQQALGQGPEFLTYFQNEAQLDKSGLPSDRFFAERPEGSVSTLKIQRTQQEDSAVYLCASSSRTDMTPLHFGNGTRLTVT.

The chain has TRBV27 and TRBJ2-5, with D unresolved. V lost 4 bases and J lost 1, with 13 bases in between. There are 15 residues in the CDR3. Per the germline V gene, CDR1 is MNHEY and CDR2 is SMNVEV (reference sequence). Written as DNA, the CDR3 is TGTGCCAGCAGTTCCAGTGTAAGGCTCCAAGAGACCCAGTACTTC. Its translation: CASSSSVRLQETQYF.

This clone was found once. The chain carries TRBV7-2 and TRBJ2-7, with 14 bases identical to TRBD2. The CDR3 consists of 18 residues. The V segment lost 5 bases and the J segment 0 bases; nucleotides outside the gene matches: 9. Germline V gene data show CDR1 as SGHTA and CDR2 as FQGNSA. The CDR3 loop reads CASSTRTSGRTSSYEQYF. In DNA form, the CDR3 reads TGTGCCAGCAGCACCCGGACTAGCGGGAGGACGAGCTCCTACGAGCAGTACTTC. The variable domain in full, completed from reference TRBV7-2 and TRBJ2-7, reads GAGVSQSPSNKVTEKGKDVELRCDPISGHTALYWYRQSLGQGLEFLIYFQGNSAPDKSGLPSDRFSAERTGGSVSTLTIQRTQQEDSAVYLCASSTRTSGRTSSYEQYFGPGTRLTVT.

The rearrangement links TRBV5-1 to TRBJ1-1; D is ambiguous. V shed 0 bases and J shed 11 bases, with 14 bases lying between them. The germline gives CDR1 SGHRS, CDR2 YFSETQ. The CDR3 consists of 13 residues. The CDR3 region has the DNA TGCGCCAGCAGCTTGGACAGTTACCCCCCGGCTTTCTTT. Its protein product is CASSLDSYPPAFF. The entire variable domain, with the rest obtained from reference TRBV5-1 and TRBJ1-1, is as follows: KAGVTQTPRYLIKTRGQQVTLSCSPISGHRSVSWYQQTPGQGLQFLFEYFSETQRNKGNFPGRFSGRQFSNSRSEMNVSTLELGDSALYLCASSLDSYPPAFFGQGTRLTVV.

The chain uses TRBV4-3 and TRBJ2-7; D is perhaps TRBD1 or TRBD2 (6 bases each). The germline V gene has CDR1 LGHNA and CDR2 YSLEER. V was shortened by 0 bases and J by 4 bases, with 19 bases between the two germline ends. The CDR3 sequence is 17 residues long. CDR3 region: CASSQDVHGGLTYEQYF. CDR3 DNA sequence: TGCGCCAGCAGCCAAGATGTTCATGGGGGGCTAACGTACGAGCAGTACTTC.

Here the CDR3 DNA reads TGTGCCAGCAGATGGGACAGGGGCCACGAGCAGTACTTC. Translating it yields CASRWDRGHEQYF. The rearrangement joins TRBV5-4 to TRBJ2-7; 10 nucleotides line up with TRBD1. V lost 5 bases and J lost 5; bases outside the gene matches: 4. This CDR3 contains 13 residues. Germline V CDR1 and CDR2: SGHNT, YYREEE (reference sequence).

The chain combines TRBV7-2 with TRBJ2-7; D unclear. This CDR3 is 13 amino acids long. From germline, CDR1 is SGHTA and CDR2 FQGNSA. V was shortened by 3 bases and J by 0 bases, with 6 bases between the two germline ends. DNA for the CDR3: TGTGCCAGCAGCTTCACTGACTCCTACGAGCAGTACTTC. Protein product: CASSFTDSYEQYF.

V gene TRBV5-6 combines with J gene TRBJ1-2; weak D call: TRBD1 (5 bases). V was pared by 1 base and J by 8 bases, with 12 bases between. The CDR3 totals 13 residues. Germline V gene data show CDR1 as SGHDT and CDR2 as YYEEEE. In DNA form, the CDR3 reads TGTGCCAGCAGCTTGAGGAAGGGGAGCGGCTACACCTTC. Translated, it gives CASSLRKGSGYTF.

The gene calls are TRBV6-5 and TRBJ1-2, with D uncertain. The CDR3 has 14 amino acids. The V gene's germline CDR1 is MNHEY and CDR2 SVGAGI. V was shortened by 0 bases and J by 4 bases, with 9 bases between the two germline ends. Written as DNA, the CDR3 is TGTGCCAGCAGTTACTCTACCGATCTCTATGGCTACACCTTC. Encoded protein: CASSYSTDLYGYTF.

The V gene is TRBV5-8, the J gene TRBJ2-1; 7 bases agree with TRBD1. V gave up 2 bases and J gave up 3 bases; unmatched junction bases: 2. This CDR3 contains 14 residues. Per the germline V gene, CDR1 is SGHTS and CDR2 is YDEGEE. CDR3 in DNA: TGTGCCAGCAGCTTCCCAGGGGGCTACAATGAGCAGTTCTTC. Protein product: CASSFPGGYNEQFF.

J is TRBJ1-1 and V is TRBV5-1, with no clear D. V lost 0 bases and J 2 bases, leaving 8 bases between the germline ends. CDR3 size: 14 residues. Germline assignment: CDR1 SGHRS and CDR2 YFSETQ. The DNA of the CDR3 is TGCGCCAGCAGCTTGGGACCCAGTAACACTGAAGCTTTCTTT. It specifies CASSLGPSNTEAFF.

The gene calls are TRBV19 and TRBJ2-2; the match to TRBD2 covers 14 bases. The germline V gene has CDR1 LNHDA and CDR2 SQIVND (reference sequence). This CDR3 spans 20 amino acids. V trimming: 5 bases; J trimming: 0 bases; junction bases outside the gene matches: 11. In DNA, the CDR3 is TGTGCCAGTAGTCCTGGACTAGCGGGGGGCCTGCTCCCGAACACCGGGGAGCTGTTTTTT. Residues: CASSPGLAGGLLPNTGELFF.

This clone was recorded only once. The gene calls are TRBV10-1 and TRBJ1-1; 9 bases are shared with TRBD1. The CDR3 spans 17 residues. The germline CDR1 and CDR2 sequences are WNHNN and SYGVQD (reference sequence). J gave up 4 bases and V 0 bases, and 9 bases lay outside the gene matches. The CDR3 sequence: CASSESLGQGGPTEAFF. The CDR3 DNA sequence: TGCGCCAGCAGTGAGTCTTTGGGACAGGGAGGGCCCACTGAAGCTTTCTTT.

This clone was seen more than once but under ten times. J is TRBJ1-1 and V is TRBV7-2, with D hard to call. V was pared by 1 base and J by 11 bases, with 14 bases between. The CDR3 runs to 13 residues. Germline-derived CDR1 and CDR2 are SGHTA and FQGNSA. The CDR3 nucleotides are TGTGCCAGCAGCTTAGTCGTGGGATTTGGGGCTTTCTTT. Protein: CASSLVVGFGAFF.